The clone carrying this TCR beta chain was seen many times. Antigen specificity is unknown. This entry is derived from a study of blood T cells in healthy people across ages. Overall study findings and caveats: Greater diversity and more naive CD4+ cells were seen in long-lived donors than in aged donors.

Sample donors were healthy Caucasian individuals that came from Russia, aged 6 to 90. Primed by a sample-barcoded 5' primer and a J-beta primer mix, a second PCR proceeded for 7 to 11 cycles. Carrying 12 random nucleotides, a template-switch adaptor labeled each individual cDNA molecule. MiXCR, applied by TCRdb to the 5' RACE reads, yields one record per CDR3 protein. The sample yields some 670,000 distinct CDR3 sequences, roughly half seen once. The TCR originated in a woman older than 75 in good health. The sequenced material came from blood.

The CDR3 region has the DNA TGTGCCACCAGCAGAGGACTAGCGGGAGTTGATGAGCAGTTCTTC. This translates into CATSRGLAGVDEQFF. The genes are TRBV15 and TRBJ2-1; 12 positions agree with TRBD2. Trimming cost V 1 base and J 8 bases; bases outside gene matches: 3. The germline V gene has CDR1 LNHNV and CDR2 YYDKDF (reference sequence). This CDR3 has 15 residues.